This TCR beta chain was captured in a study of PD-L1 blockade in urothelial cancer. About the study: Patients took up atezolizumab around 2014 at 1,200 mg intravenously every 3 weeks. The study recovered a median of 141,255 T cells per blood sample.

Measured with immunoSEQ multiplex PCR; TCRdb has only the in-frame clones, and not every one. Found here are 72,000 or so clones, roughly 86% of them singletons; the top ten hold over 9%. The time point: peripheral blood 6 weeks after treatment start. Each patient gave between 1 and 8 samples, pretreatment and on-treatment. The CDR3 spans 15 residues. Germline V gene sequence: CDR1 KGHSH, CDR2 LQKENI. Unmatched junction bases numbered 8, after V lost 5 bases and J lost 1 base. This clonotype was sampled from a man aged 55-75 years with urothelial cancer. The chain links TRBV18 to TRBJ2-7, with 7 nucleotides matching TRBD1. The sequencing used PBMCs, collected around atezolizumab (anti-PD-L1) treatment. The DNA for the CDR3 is TGTGCCAGCTCATTAGGGACAGACACGTCCTACGAGCAGTACTTC. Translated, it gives CASSLGTDTSYEQYF.